This paragraph reports one T cell receptor beta chain. Produced via immunoSEQ multiplex PCR; TCRdb's table is partial and in-frame only. The sample comprises approximately 130,000 clones, 80% to 85% of which are singletons, and 15% to 20% rests with the top ten. This sample was taken from a study of blood T cell repertoires in COVID-19. Study-wide background: Specimens from acute and convalescent COVID-19 originated in the United States, Italy and Spain.

V lost 7 bases and J lost 4; bases outside the gene matches: 17. CDR3 size: 17 residues. Per germline, CDR1 SGHRS and CDR2 YFSETQ. Participants had their cohort set by participant-reported clinical history. The chain links TRBV5-1 to TRBJ2-1, with TRBD1 matching 7 bases. This clonotype was sampled from a man younger than 40 who had recovered from COVID-19. The specimen sequenced was PBMCs or T cells enriched from blood (not recorded which). The CDR3: CASQGGTASWGYNEQFF. CDR3 bases: TGCGCCAGCCAGGGTGGGACAGCCTCATGGGGATACAATGAGCAGTTCTTC.